The T cell receptor beta chain described here comes from a study of read filtering for tumor transcriptome and immune sequencing. About the research overall: R-ISS stage counts were about eight for I, 16 for II, about seven for III. General observations from the study: About 81.9% of IR-seq clonotypes had one read, totaling 3% to 4% of reads; RNA-seq: 74.6% and 44.6%.

The library was built from about 400 ng RNA with molecular barcoded adaptors for alpha/delta and beta/gamma chains. MiXCR, applied by TCRdb to the reads, yields one record per CDR3 protein. The sample comprises tens of thousands of distinct CDR3 sequences, under 25% of which are singletons, and 15% to 20% rests with the top ten. CDR3 length equals 15 residues. J lost 3 bases, V lost 4 bases, and 6 bases had no gene match. Germline lookup yields CDR1 SGHRS and CDR2 YFSETQ. This clonotype has at least ten counts. Its antigen is still unknown. The clonotype originates from a donor at least 40 years old with multiple myeloma. The chain uses TRBV5-1 and TRBJ2-3; 9 bases are shared with TRBD1. The specimen was a population of CD138-negative cells sorted from bone marrow. As DNA, the CDR3 is TGCGCCAGCAGCAGACCGGGACAGGGTACAGATACGCAGTATTTT. Translated, it gives CASSRPGQGTDTQYF. Drawing the rest from reference TRBV5-1 and TRBJ2-3, the complete variable domain is KAGVTQTPRYLIKTRGQQVTLSCSPISGHRSVSWYQQTPGQGLQFLFEYFSETQRNKGNFPGRFSGRQFSNSRSEMNVSTLELGDSALYLCASSRPGQGTDTQYFGPGTRLTVL.